A selection of T cell receptor beta chains follows, all from one sample in a study of blood T cell repertoires in COVID-19. TCRdb's table, derived via immunoSEQ multiplex PCR, lists solely in-frame clones and lacks some. The sample includes about 6,400 clones, roughly 80% seen only once; the top ten take about 8.2%. Sequenced sample: peripheral blood. Source of these receptors: a human donor with active COVID-19. The donor label of this sample is uncertain. The CDR3 runs from the conserved cysteine through the conserved F or W. The order of the fields is J gene, D gene, V gene, clone size, CDR3 DNA, CDR3 protein. D genes are given only for firm matches. Clone size is stated in some rows and not others, as once, few, many or a class when expanded.

J: TRBJ1-6
D: TRBD1
V: TRBV6-4
size: once
DNA: TGTGCCAGCAGTAGGACAGGGATCGATTCACCCCTCCACTTT
CDR3: CASSRTGIDSPLHF

J: TRBJ2-1
D: TRBD2
V: TRBV18
size: NA
DNA: TGTGCCAGCTCACCACCGCAGGGACTAGCGGTTAGGAATGAGCAGTTCTTC
CDR3: CASSPPQGLAVRNEQFF

J: TRBJ2-3
D: TRBD2
V: TRBV10-3
size: NA
DNA: TGTGCCGCGGGACTAGCGGGATTAAGCACAGATACGCAGTATTTT
CDR3: CAAGLAGLSTDTQYF

J: TRBJ2-3
D: NA
V: TRBV15
size: NA
DNA: TGTGCCACCAGCAGAGTGGGAGAAGATACGCAGTATTTT
CDR3: CATSRVGEDTQYF

J: TRBJ2-1
D: TRBD1
V: TRBV3-1/TRBV3-2
size: NA
DNA: TGTGCCAGCAGCCAAGAAGGACAGGCCTCCTACAATGAGCAGTTCTTC
CDR3: CASSQEGQASYNEQFF

J: TRBJ2-4
D: NA
V: TRBV12-3/TRBV12-4
size: few
DNA: TGTGCCAGCAGTTTACAGGGCAAAAACATTCAGTACTTC
CDR3: CASSLQGKNIQYF

J: TRBJ2-5
D: TRBD1
V: TRBV4-3
size: NA
DNA: TGCGCCAGCAGCCAAGATGGTACAGGGGGAAAGGAGACCCAGTACTTC
CDR3: CASSQDGTGGKETQYF

J: TRBJ2-1
D: NA
V: TRBV30
size: NA
DNA: TGTGCCTGGAGTGTACCCGGCGGAACCTACAATGAGCAGTTCTTC
CDR3: CAWSVPGGTYNEQFF

J: TRBJ2-3
D: TRBD2
V: TRBV4-3
size: NA
DNA: TGCGCCAGCAGCCAAGATCGGACTAGCGGGACATTCGGGTTAGGAGATACGCAGTATTTT
CDR3: CASSQDRTSGTFGLGDTQYF

J: TRBJ2-3
D: NA
V: TRBV11-3
size: NA
DNA: TGTGCCAGCAGCCATCTAGGGGGGGCCACAGATACGCAGTATTTT
CDR3: CASSHLGGATDTQYF

J: TRBJ2-2
D: TRBD1
V: TRBV9
size: NA
DNA: TGTGCCAGCAGCGTGGGACAGGGAGGGGAGCTGTTTTTT
CDR3: CASSVGQGGELFF

J: TRBJ2-3
D: TRBD2
V: TRBV24-1
size: NA
DNA: TGTGCCACCAGTGACCCGTGGCGGGAGTCATCATCCATTGGCACAGATACGCAGTATTTT
CDR3: CATSDPWRESSSIGTDTQYF

J: TRBJ2-4
D: TRBD2
V: TRBV7-9
size: once
DNA: TGTGCCGGAGGGGCGGGGGTAGCCAAAAACATTCAGTACTTC
CDR3: CAGGAGVAKNIQYF

J: TRBJ1-6
D: NA
V: TRBV5-6
size: NA
DNA: TGTGCCAGCAGCTCAAGACAGGCGGTGTATAATTCACCCCTCCACTTT
CDR3: CASSSRQAVYNSPLHF

J: TRBJ2-1
D: TRBD2
V: TRBV6-4
size: NA
DNA: TGTGCCAGCAGTGACGGGACTAGCAATGAGCAGTTCTTC
CDR3: CASSDGTSNEQFF

J: TRBJ2-2
D: NA
V: TRBV27
size: NA
DNA: TGTGCCAGCAGTGGCCGGGGCACCGGGGAGCTGTTTTTT
CDR3: CASSGRGTGELFF

J: TRBJ1-5
D: TRBD1
V: TRBV6-5
size: NA
DNA: TGTGCCAGCAGTTCGCCTGGGACAGGCCAGCCCCAGCATTTT
CDR3: CASSSPGTGQPQHF

J: TRBJ2-1
D: TRBD1
V: TRBV24-1
size: once
DNA: TGTGCCACCAGTGATTCTGGGACAGGGAGCTTGGGCAATGAGCAGTTCTTC
CDR3: CATSDSGTGSLGNEQFF

J: TRBJ2-3
D: TRBD2
V: TRBV4-2
size: NA
DNA: TGTGCCAGCAGCCAAGAGAGCGGGGGTGGAGTGGATACGCAGTATTTT
CDR3: CASSQESGGGVDTQYF

J: TRBJ1-4
D: NA
V: TRBV2
size: NA
DNA: TGTGCCAGCAACAGGGAAGGGAATGAAAAACTGTTTTTT
CDR3: CASNREGNEKLFF

J: TRBJ2-3
D: TRBD1
V: TRBV6-5
size: once
DNA: TGTGCCAGCAGTTACTCAAGGGGGCTCTCTGATACGCAGTATTTT
CDR3: CASSYSRGLSDTQYF

J: TRBJ2-1
D: NA
V: TRBV7-9
size: NA
DNA: TGTGCCAGCAGCTTAGCGCTGGGTAGGGGTGGCTACAATGAGCAGTTCTTC
CDR3: CASSLALGRGGYNEQFF

J: TRBJ2-2
D: NA
V: TRBV19
size: NA
DNA: TGTGCCAGTAAAGAGACTAGTAGTCCCGGGGAGCTGTTTTTT
CDR3: CASKETSSPGELFF

J: TRBJ1-5
D: NA
V: TRBV6-6
size: hyperexpanded
DNA: TGTGCCAGCAGCCTGTCGGGGGGCAATCAGCCCCAGCATTTT
CDR3: CASSLSGGNQPQHF

J: TRBJ2-1
D: NA
V: TRBV19
size: NA
DNA: TGTGCCAGTAGTATACACCGACTAGAGGAGCAGTTCTTC
CDR3: CASSIHRLEEQFF

J: TRBJ2-1
D: TRBD2
V: TRBV7-8
size: NA
DNA: TGTGCCAGCAGCAGAGGACTAGCGGGAGTGAATGAGCAGTTCTTC
CDR3: CASSRGLAGVNEQFF

J: TRBJ1-2
D: NA
V: TRBV7-9
size: few
DNA: TGTGCCAGCAGCTTAGGGGGGCAGCTTAGCTCATATGGCTACACCTTC
CDR3: CASSLGGQLSSYGYTF

J: TRBJ2-7
D: TRBD2
V: TRBV10-3
size: NA
DNA: TGTGCCATCAGTGACCGACTAGCGGGGACGTACGAGCAGTACTTC
CDR3: CAISDRLAGTYEQYF

J: TRBJ2-3
D: NA
V: TRBV6-1
size: NA
DNA: TGTGCCAGCAGTGAAGGGTGGGGGGACACAGATACGCAGTATTTT
CDR3: CASSEGWGDTDTQYF

J: TRBJ2-1
D: NA
V: TRBV23-1
size: NA
DNA: TGCGCCAGCAGTCAGAGGAGCTCCTACAATGAGCAGTTCTTC
CDR3: CASSQRSSYNEQFF

J: TRBJ1-3
D: NA
V: TRBV5-1
size: NA
DNA: TGCGCCAGCAGCCGGACAGTTGGAAACACCATATATTTT
CDR3: CASSRTVGNTIYF

J: TRBJ2-7
D: NA
V: TRBV20-1
size: once
DNA: TGCAGTGCTAGTGGCGCGGGTCACTACGAGCAGTACTTC
CDR3: CSASGAGHYEQYF

J: TRBJ2-3
D: NA
V: TRBV7-8
size: NA
DNA: TGTGCCAGCAGTTTGGAGGGGCGCCTCGTCAATCAGCCCCAGTATTTT
CDR3: CASSLEGRLVNQPQYF

J: TRBJ2-1
D: NA
V: TRBV12-5
size: once
DNA: TGTGCTAGTGCCCGGAGCGGACCTACCTACAATGAGCAGTTCTTC
CDR3: CASARSGPTYNEQFF

J: TRBJ2-5
D: TRBD2
V: TRBV16
size: NA
DNA: TGTGCCAGCAGCCAATGGATTAGCGGGAGAGGGGAGACCCAGTACTTC
CDR3: CASSQWISGRGETQYF

J: TRBJ2-5
D: TRBD2
V: TRBV7-3
size: NA
DNA: TGTGCCAGCAGCTTAAATGGCGGGAGGCAAGAGACCCAGTACTTC
CDR3: CASSLNGGRQETQYF

J: TRBJ1-5
D: NA
V: TRBV2
size: NA
DNA: TGTGCCAGCAGTCGGCAGTCCATATGGTCTAGGGACACTGGGACGGGTCAGCCCCAGCATTTT
CDR3: CASSRQSIWSRDTGTGQPQHF

J: TRBJ2-3
D: NA
V: TRBV12-5
size: NA
DNA: TGTGCTAGTGGTGGGGACCGGGACACTAGCACAGATACGCAGTATTTT
CDR3: CASGGDRDTSTDTQYF

J: TRBJ1-6
D: NA
V: TRBV7-9
size: NA
DNA: TGTGCCAGCAGTTTGGCGACAAATTCACCCCTCCACTTT
CDR3: CASSLATNSPLHF

J: TRBJ1-2
D: TRBD1
V: TRBV4-3
size: NA
DNA: TGCGCCAGCAGCCAGACAGGGACTGGCTACACCTTC
CDR3: CASSQTGTGYTF

J: TRBJ2-5
D: NA
V: TRBV4-1
size: NA
DNA: TGCGCCAGCAGCACGGGACTCACCCCCCGGGAGACCCAGTACTTC
CDR3: CASSTGLTPRETQYF

J: TRBJ2-3
D: TRBD2
V: TRBV9
size: NA
DNA: TGTGCCAGCAGCCCACGCGGGTGGGGAGGGATCACAGATACGCAGTATTTT
CDR3: CASSPRGWGGITDTQYF

J: TRBJ2-7
D: NA
V: TRBV9
size: once
DNA: TGTGCCAGCAGCCCGGGGGGCCTCACCTACGAGCAGTACTTC
CDR3: CASSPGGLTYEQYF

J: TRBJ2-4
D: TRBD2
V: TRBV7-9
size: once
DNA: TGTGCCAGCAGCAGACTAGCGGGAGTTGGGCGGGTAGCCAAAAACATTCAGTACTTC
CDR3: CASSRLAGVGRVAKNIQYF

J: TRBJ2-2
D: TRBD2
V: TRBV6-5
size: NA
DNA: TGTGCCAGCAGGTGGGGGGGCACCGGGGAGCTGTTTTTT
CDR3: CASRWGGTGELFF

J: TRBJ2-2
D: TRBD2
V: TRBV7-3
size: NA
DNA: TGTGCCAGCAGTCGGACTAGCGGAAACACCGGGGAGCTGTTTTTT
CDR3: CASSRTSGNTGELFF

J: TRBJ1-1
D: NA
V: TRBV6-5
size: NA
DNA: TGTGCCAGCAGTTACAGGGGTAGGAGCACTGAAGCTTTCTTT
CDR3: CASSYRGRSTEAFF

J: TRBJ2-3
D: NA
V: TRBV5-6
size: NA
DNA: TGTGCCAGCAGCTTGGGCGTGGGCACAGATACGCAGTATTTT
CDR3: CASSLGVGTDTQYF

J: TRBJ2-3
D: NA
V: TRBV6-4
size: NA
DNA: TGTGCCAGCAGTGAGCGGAGCACAGATACGCAGTATTTT
CDR3: CASSERSTDTQYF

J: TRBJ1-3
D: NA
V: TRBV19
size: NA
DNA: TGTGCCAGTAGTACCTGGGGCAGGGCTGGAAACACCATATATTTT
CDR3: CASSTWGRAGNTIYF

J: TRBJ2-7
D: TRBD2
V: TRBV13
size: NA
DNA: TGTGCCAGCAGCTTGGTCGGGGGGGCCTACGAGCAGTACTTC
CDR3: CASSLVGGAYEQYF

J: TRBJ2-4
D: NA
V: TRBV5-1
size: NA
DNA: TGCGCCAGCAGCCAGGAGTTGGGGCGAGCCAAAAACATTCAGTACTTC
CDR3: CASSQELGRAKNIQYF

J: TRBJ1-1
D: TRBD1
V: TRBV5-1
size: NA
DNA: TGCGCCAGCAGCTTGCAGACAGGGAGCACTGAAGCTTTCTTT
CDR3: CASSLQTGSTEAFF

J: TRBJ2-3
D: TRBD2
V: TRBV2
size: NA
DNA: TGTGCCAGCAGGGGCGGGAGGGCCGGGACAGATACGCAGTATTTT
CDR3: CASRGGRAGTDTQYF

J: TRBJ1-4
D: NA
V: TRBV9
size: NA
DNA: TGTGCCAGCAGCCCCCATGCTAATGAAAAACTGTTTTTT
CDR3: CASSPHANEKLFF